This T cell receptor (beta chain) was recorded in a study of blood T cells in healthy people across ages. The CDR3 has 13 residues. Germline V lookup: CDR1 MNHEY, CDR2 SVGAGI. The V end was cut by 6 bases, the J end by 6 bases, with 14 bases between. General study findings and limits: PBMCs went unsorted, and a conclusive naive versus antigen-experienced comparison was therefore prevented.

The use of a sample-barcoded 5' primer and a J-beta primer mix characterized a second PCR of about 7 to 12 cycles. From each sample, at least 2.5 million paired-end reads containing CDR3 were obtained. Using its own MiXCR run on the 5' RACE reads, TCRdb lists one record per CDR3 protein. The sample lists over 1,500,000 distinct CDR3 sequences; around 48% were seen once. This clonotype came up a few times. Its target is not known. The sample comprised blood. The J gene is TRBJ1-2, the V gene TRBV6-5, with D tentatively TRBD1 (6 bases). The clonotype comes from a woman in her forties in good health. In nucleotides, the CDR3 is TGTGCCAGCAGACCCACAGGGTGGGATGGCTACACCTTC. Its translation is CASRPTGWDGYTF.